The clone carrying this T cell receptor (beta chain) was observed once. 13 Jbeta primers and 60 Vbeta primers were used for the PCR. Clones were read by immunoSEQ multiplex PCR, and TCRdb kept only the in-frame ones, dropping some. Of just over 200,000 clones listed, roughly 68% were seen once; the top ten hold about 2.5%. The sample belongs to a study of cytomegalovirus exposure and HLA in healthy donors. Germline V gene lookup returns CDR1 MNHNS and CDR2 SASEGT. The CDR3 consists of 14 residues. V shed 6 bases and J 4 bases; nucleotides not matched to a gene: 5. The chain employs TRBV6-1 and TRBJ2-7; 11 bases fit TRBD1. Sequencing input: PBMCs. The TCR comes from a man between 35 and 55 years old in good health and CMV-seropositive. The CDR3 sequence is CASRPGTGGYEQYF. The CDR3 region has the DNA TGTGCCAGCAGGCCCGGGACAGGGGGTTACGAGCAGTACTTC.